This is a list of T cell receptor beta chains from one sample in a study of Graves' ophthalmopathy and Graves' hyperthyroidism. TCRdb re-analysed the multiplex PCR reads in MiXCR, keeping a single row per CDR3 protein. This table holds 900,000 to 1,200,000 distinct CDR3 sequences, 35% to 45% found once. The sequenced sample consisted of peripheral blood or thyroid tissue (not recorded which). The origin of the receptors is an adult man with Graves' hyperthyroidism. Each CDR3 is given with its conserved first and last residue. A D gene is named only where the DNA matches it firmly. The listing skips clone size in some rows; elsewhere it reads once, few, many or a size class.

j_gene: TRBJ2-5; d_gene: .; abundance: many; v_gene: TRBV10-3; CDR3nt: TGTGCCATCAGTGACAACGGTCAAGAGACCCAGTACTTC; CDR3aa: CAISDNGQETQYF
j_gene: TRBJ1-1; d_gene: .; abundance: many; v_gene: TRBV7-9; CDR3nt: TGTGCCAGCACCGGAGGGGAGACTGAAGCTTTCTTT; CDR3aa: CASTGGETEAFF
j_gene: TRBJ1-4; d_gene: .; abundance: .; v_gene: TRBV7-2; CDR3nt: TGTGCCAGCAGCTTCGTTTCCCGGACAGCAGATAATGAAAAACTGTTTTTT; CDR3aa: CASSFVSRTADNEKLFF
j_gene: TRBJ1-2; d_gene: .; abundance: many; v_gene: TRBV29-1; CDR3nt: TGCAGCGTTGAAGAGAGACGGGGGGCTAAAGCAATCAGTGGCTACACCTTC; CDR3aa: CSVEERRGAKAISGYTF
j_gene: TRBJ2-7; d_gene: .; abundance: .; v_gene: TRBV9; CDR3nt: TGTGCCAGCAGCGCCCAGGGTGCTTCCTACGAGCAGTACTTC; CDR3aa: CASSAQGASYEQYF
j_gene: TRBJ2-5; d_gene: .; abundance: .; v_gene: TRBV4-3; CDR3nt: TGCGCCAGCAGCCAAGATCATGAGCGCCCCCAAGAGACCCAGTACTTC; CDR3aa: CASSQDHERPQETQYF
j_gene: TRBJ2-7; d_gene: .; abundance: .; v_gene: TRBV7-9; CDR3nt: TGTGCCAGCAGCTCCACCCACCCTTCCTACGAGCAGTACTTC; CDR3aa: CASSSTHPSYEQYF
j_gene: TRBJ2-7; d_gene: .; abundance: .; v_gene: TRBV20-1; CDR3nt: TGCAGTGCTAGAGTGCAAAGAGCGGGTCCCTACGAGCAGTACTTC; CDR3aa: CSARVQRAGPYEQYF
j_gene: TRBJ1-3; d_gene: .; abundance: .; v_gene: TRBV10-3; CDR3nt: TGTGCCATCAGTTCGACTAGCATGGACACCATATATTTT; CDR3aa: CAISSTSMDTIYF
j_gene: TRBJ1-6; d_gene: TRBD1; abundance: .; v_gene: TRBV2; CDR3nt: TGTGCCAGCAGTGAATTAGGGGGCGCAGGGTCACCCCTCCACTTT; CDR3aa: CASSELGGAGSPLHF